These T cell receptor beta chains were read from a single sample in a study of neurological immune-mediated disorders. In TCRdb, the 5' RACE reads were re-called with MiXCR into one record per CDR3 protein. The table includes 65,000 to 90,000 distinct CDR3 sequences, 5% to 6% detected once. The sequencing input was PBMCs. These receptors were collected from a woman aged 25 to 39 with multiple sclerosis. The CDR3 runs from the conserved cysteine through the conserved F or W. D genes are given only for firm matches. Rows give clone size only sometimes, using once, few, many, or a class for an expanded clone.

abundance	v_gene	d_gene	j_gene	CDR3aa	CDR3nt
many	TRBV20-1	-	TRBJ1-3	CSARALQGSGNTIYF	TGCAGTGCTAGAGCGCTACAGGGTTCTGGAAACACCATATATTTT
many	TRBV20-1	-	TRBJ1-2	CSARGATGFRVDGYTF	TGCAGTGCTAGAGGGGCCACAGGGTTTAGGGTCGATGGCTACACCTTC
many	TRBV6-5	TRBD2	TRBJ2-7	CASRRTSGFSYEQYF	TGTGCCAGCAGACGGACTAGCGGGTTTTCCTACGAGCAGTACTTC
-	TRBV25-1	-	TRBJ1-2	CASSERSDFGPYGF	TGTGCCAGCAGTGAGAGAAGCGATTTTGGACCCTACGGCTTC
many	TRBV29-1	TRBD1	TRBJ1-2	CSVDQGAGGYTF	TGCAGCGTTGACCAGGGGGCGGGTGGCTACACCTTC
many	TRBV5-1	-	TRBJ2-2	CASSVGKTLPTGELFF	TGCGCCAGCAGCGTGGGCAAGACACTCCCCACCGGGGAGCTGTTTTTT
many	TRBV5-1	-	TRBJ1-6	CASSFWGDHNSPLHF	TGCGCCAGCAGCTTTTGGGGGGACCATAATTCACCCCTCCACTTT
many	TRBV10-2	TRBD1	TRBJ1-1	CASRLRDRPGSTEAFF	TGCGCCAGCAGGCTTAGGGACAGGCCAGGGAGCACTGAAGCTTTCTTT
many	TRBV20-1	TRBD2	TRBJ2-3	CSAAPSGGAGADTQYF	TGCAGTGCCGCGCCTAGCGGGGGGGCCGGAGCAGATACGCAGTATTTT
many	TRBV20-1	TRBD2	TRBJ2-5	CSALPGLAGGLVVQETQYF	TGCAGTGCTCTCCCGGGACTAGCGGGAGGATTGGTGGTCCAAGAGACCCAGTACTTC
many	TRBV20-1	TRBD2	TRBJ2-1	CSARISGSLWEQFF	TGCAGTGCTAGAATTAGCGGGAGTTTATGGGAGCAGTTCTTC
few	TRBV7-6	-	TRBJ2-2	CASSPYPTGWSTGELFF	TGTGCCAGCAGCCCCTACCCAACAGGGTGGAGCACCGGGGAGCTGTTTTTT
many	TRBV5-1	TRBD1	TRBJ2-1	CASSLQGAGDEQFF	TGCGCCAGCAGCTTACAGGGGGCTGGCGATGAGCAGTTCTTC
many	TRBV5-6	TRBD2	TRBJ2-1	CASSFASGVSNEQFF	TGTGCCAGCAGCTTTGCTAGCGGGGTCTCGAATGAGCAGTTCTTC
many	TRBV27	TRBD1	TRBJ1-2	CASSRTGTGHYGYTF	TGTGCCAGCAGTCGCACAGGGACAGGGCACTATGGCTACACCTTC
many	TRBV7-9	-	TRBJ1-1	CASSINYRENTEAFF	TGTGCCAGCAGCATTAACTACAGGGAGAACACTGAAGCTTTCTTT
-	TRBV11-2	TRBD2	TRBJ2-2	CASSLGREVYTGELFF	TGTGCCAGCAGCTTAGGGCGGGAGGTCTACACCGGGGAGCTGTTTTTT
many	TRBV14	-	TRBJ2-2	CASSQVGGATGELFF	TGTGCCAGCAGCCAAGTTGGGGGCGCCACCGGGGAGCTGTTTTTT
many	TRBV7-2	-	TRBJ1-6	CASSLLRTVNSPLHF	TGTGCCAGCAGCTTACTACGGACGGTTAATTCACCCCTCCACTTT
many	TRBV5-1	TRBD2	TRBJ2-2	CASSLEPAGANTGELFF	TGCGCCAGCAGCTTGGAGCCAGCGGGGGCGAACACCGGGGAGCTGTTTTTT
many	TRBV5-1	-	TRBJ2-3	CASSPRTASTDTQYF	TGCGCCAGCAGCCCAAGGACAGCTAGCACAGATACGCAGTATTTT
many	TRBV20-1	-	TRBJ1-6	CSARTGGSNSPLHF	TGCAGTGCTAGGACAGGTGGTTCCAATTCACCCCTCCACTTT
-	TRBV10-3	-	TRBJ1-1	CAISGGEYTEAFF	TGTGCCATCAGCGGCGGGGAGTACACTGAAGCTTTCTTT
many	TRBV7-2	TRBD2	TRBJ2-1	CASSLELAGVNEQFF	TGTGCCAGCAGCTTAGAGCTAGCGGGAGTCAATGAGCAGTTCTTC
many	TRBV25-1	-	TRBJ1-1	CASSETTGSPFEAFF	TGTGCCAGCAGTGAAACGACAGGATCCCCCTTTGAAGCTTTCTTT
many	TRBV12-3/TRBV12-4	TRBD1	TRBJ1-6	CASSPTGVVSPLHF	TGTGCCAGCAGCCCAACAGGGGTGGTTTCACCCCTCCACTTT
many	TRBV5-1	-	TRBJ2-3	CASNLQGAEPDTQYF	TGCGCCAGCAATCTCCAAGGGGCCGAACCAGATACGCAGTATTTT
few	TRBV7-7	TRBD1	TRBJ2-2	CASSFTGGSGELFF	TGTGCCAGCAGCTTCACAGGGGGCTCGGGGGAGCTGTTTTTT
-	TRBV6-5	TRBD1	TRBJ2-1	CASSLKTGRDEQFF	TGTGCCAGCAGTTTAAAGACAGGGCGGGATGAGCAGTTCTTC
many	TRBV7-9	-	TRBJ2-3	CASIRAAPDTQYF	TGTGCCAGCATACGAGCGGCCCCAGATACGCAGTATTTT
many	TRBV10-2	-	TRBJ2-3	CASASYSTDTQYF	TGCGCCAGCGCCTCCTACAGCACAGATACGCAGTATTTT
-	TRBV5-1	TRBD2	TRBJ2-1	CASSLRGGLAGGPPLYEQFF	TGCGCCAGCAGCTTGAGGGGCGGACTAGCGGGGGGTCCGCCTTTGTATGAGCAGTTCTTC
many	TRBV5-1	TRBD1	TRBJ2-7	CASSLWTGGEREQYF	TGCGCCAGCAGCTTGTGGACAGGTGGGGAGAGGGAGCAGTACTTC
-	TRBV6-1	-	TRBJ2-7	CASSEVSSYSYEQYF	TGTGCCAGCAGTGAAGTGTCTAGCTACTCCTACGAGCAGTACTTC
few	TRBV6-6	-	TRBJ2-2	CAIGRPNTGELFF	TGTGCCATAGGACGTCCGAACACCGGGGAGCTGTTTTTT
many	TRBV5-1	-	TRBJ2-2	CASTVLATTGELFF	TGCGCCAGCACGGTGCTAGCGACTACCGGGGAGCTGTTTTTT
-	TRBV5-1	TRBD1	TRBJ2-7	CASNWPGTGGKEQYF	TGCGCCAGCAACTGGCCGGGGACAGGGGGGAAAGAGCAGTACTTC
many	TRBV28	TRBD2	TRBJ2-1	CASSWTSGNYNEQFF	TGTGCCAGCAGTTGGACTAGCGGGAACTACAATGAGCAGTTCTTC
many	TRBV20-1	-	TRBJ2-7	CSAPGGVGYEQYF	TGCAGTGCTCCAGGAGGGGTTGGATACGAGCAGTACTTC
-	TRBV20-1	TRBD2	TRBJ2-2	CSASNSGGDLNTGELFF	TGCAGTGCTAGTAATAGCGGGGGGGACCTGAACACCGGGGAGCTGTTTTTT
many	TRBV20-1	TRBD2	TRBJ2-1	CSASPSGSSYNEQFF	TGCAGTGCTAGTCCCAGCGGGAGCTCCTACAATGAGCAGTTCTTC
many	TRBV20-1	TRBD2	TRBJ2-7	CGGLAGPSYEQYF	TGCGGGGGACTAGCGGGGCCCTCCTACGAGCAGTACTTC